Listed below are T cell receptor beta chains from one sample, sequenced in a study of OX40 agonist ivuxolimab in advanced cancers. The protocol was immunoSEQ multiplex PCR, while the TCRdb copy is restricted to in-frame clones and leaves out a portion. Counted here are tens of thousands of clones, approximately 80% occurring once; the ten biggest clones make up 2.6%. Sequencing used CD4+ or CD8+ T cells sorted from blood, obtained in a trial of the OX40 agonist ivuxolimab. All receptors derive from an adult with an advanced solid tumor such as melanoma, head and neck, liver or kidney cancer. The CDR3 runs from the conserved cysteine through the conserved F or W. Each record gives: V gene, J gene, CDR3 protein.

TRBV28	TRBJ2-7	CASTSGRYEQYF
TRBV5-1	TRBJ2-7	CASSLARLGAEQYF
TRBV7-9	TRBJ2-7	CASSPWDRGTYEQYF
TRBV7-8	TRBJ2-5	CASSPIQGLGETQYF
TRBV5-1	TRBJ2-2	CASSLVRELFF
TRBV7-8	TRBJ1-2	CASSSPGSGYGYTF
TRBV9	TRBJ2-3	CASSALFQGADTQYF
TRBV5-1	TRBJ2-1	CASSGSGRLHNEQFF
TRBV29-1	TRBJ2-7	CSVATGNEQYF
TRBV7-7	TRBJ2-1	CASAMGGHSDEQFF
TRBV19	TRBJ1-2	CASRSRTGPYGYTF
TRBV7-2	TRBJ2-1	CASSPPRTFPPNEQFF
TRBV6-5	TRBJ2-7	CASSRYQGSGYEQYF
TRBV28	TRBJ1-3	CASRAGATGNTIYF
TRBV6-5	TRBJ2-7	CASSVIGGQSEQYF
TRBV19	TRBJ2-1	CASRMVTSGPSYNEQFF
TRBV4-2	TRBJ2-3	CASSQRTSGRSDTQYF
TRBV20-1	TRBJ2-3	CSAKIVDTQYF
TRBV6-1	TRBJ1-3	CASRLRIGNTIYF
TRBV15	TRBJ1-5	CATSGSGSLGNQPQHF
TRBV7-3	TRBJ2-1	CASSLIAGTYNEQFF
TRBV6-6	TRBJ2-7	CASSSREGREQYF
TRBV7-3	TRBJ2-2	CASSGSRGTGELFF
TRBV6-1	TRBJ2-7	CASRPRASEQYF
TRBV13	TRBJ2-7	CASSEGTSGTPYEQYF
TRBV4-2	TRBJ1-1	CASSPSQGTGTTEAFF
TRBV14	TRBJ1-1	CASSQTGQFHGAFF
TRBV30	TRBJ1-2	CAWSGETGRPNYGYTF
TRBV23-1	TRBJ1-2	CASSVRGNYGYTF
TRBV5-4	TRBJ2-1	CASSLGTASYNEQFF
TRBV27	TRBJ2-1	CASRPQVLSYNEQFF
TRBV5-4	TRBJ2-7	CASSLAGTGDYEQYF
TRBV27	TRBJ2-1	CASSLSSYNEQFF
TRBV7-6	TRBJ2-7	CASSLAADTRYEQYF
TRBV6-6	TRBJ2-3	CASSSGQTAPTDTQYF
TRBV11-3	TRBJ2-2	CASSPGGGTGVTGELFF
TRBV11-3	TRBJ2-5	CASSLDQETQYF
TRBV4-2	TRBJ2-1	CASSQDFGSEQFF
TRBV2	TRBJ2-3	CASSATSPNTDTQYF